This T cell receptor (beta chain) was retrieved from a study of T cell repertoires in cytomegalovirus infection. Across the study: An indication of both CMV infection and matching HLA type came from public TCR beta signatures.

General study findings and limits: Carriers of CMV plus the relevant HLA were identified by cumulative public TCR beta family frequency.

The table lists this clonotype with a few counts. What it binds is unknown. From the reads, TCRdb called clonotypes with MiXCR, one entry per CDR3 protein. The table records around 77,000 distinct CDR3 sequences, around 20% of them present only once. CDR3 length: 14 residues. J gave up 7 bases and V 5 bases, and 6 bases lay outside the gene matches. The rearrangement joins TRBV12-3 or TRBV12-4 to TRBJ2-1, with TRBD2 identical over 9 bases. The TCR originated in a human donor in good health (CMV status not recorded). Some clones in this sample may be carry-over from other donors' samples. The specimen comprised CD8+ T cells from cultured PBMCs, sampled from culture after CMV antigen stimulation. This CDR3 is CASSPAGGRNEQFF. CDR3 DNA sequence: TGTGCCAGCAGTCCAGCGGGGGGCCGGAATGAGCAGTTCTTC.